This is a list of T cell receptor beta chains from one sample in a study of blood T cells in healthy people across ages. MiXCR, run by TCRdb on the 5' RACE reads, gives a single entry per CDR3 protein. The sample comprises some 760,000 distinct CDR3 sequences, roughly 25% of which are singletons, and under 4.5% rests with the top ten. These sequences were also reported in another study, on T cells of mothers and their children.

Sequenced material: blood. The receptor source for this set is a boy aged 10-17 years in good health. CDR3s include the opening cysteine and the closing phenylalanine or tryptophan. The D gene is left open where the match is weak. The size of a clone is reported for some rows only, either as once, few or many, or as a class for expanded clones.

v_gene: TRBV7-9
abundance: .
len: 13
d_gene: .
j_gene: TRBJ1-4
CDR3nt: TGTGCCAGCTCCCACAGCCTTAATGAAAAACTGTTTTTT
CDR3aa: CASSHSLNEKLFF

v_gene: TRBV9
abundance: .
len: 16
d_gene: .
j_gene: TRBJ2-1
CDR3nt: TGTGCCAGCAGCGTAGGAGGAGGGACGTCCTACAATGAGCAGTTCTTC
CDR3aa: CASSVGGGTSYNEQFF

v_gene: TRBV7-2
abundance: .
len: 18
d_gene: TRBD1
j_gene: TRBJ2-3
CDR3nt: TGTGCCAGCAGCCCTACTAGGGACAGGGGAGGGAACACAGATACGCAGTATTTT
CDR3aa: CASSPTRDRGGNTDTQYF

v_gene: TRBV12-3/TRBV12-4
abundance: .
len: 13
d_gene: .
j_gene: TRBJ1-6
CDR3nt: TGTGCCAGCAGTTTCCTCGCGGGTTCACCCCTCCACTTT
CDR3aa: CASSFLAGSPLHF

v_gene: TRBV5-1
abundance: .
len: 15
d_gene: .
j_gene: TRBJ2-1
CDR3nt: TGCGCCAGCAGGCAAAGACAGGCCTCCTACAATGAGCAGTTCTTC
CDR3aa: CASRQRQASYNEQFF

v_gene: TRBV6-2/TRBV6-3
abundance: .
len: 17
d_gene: .
j_gene: TRBJ2-5
CDR3nt: TGTGCCAGCAGTAACCAGGACGGATGGGGGCCCCAAGAGACCCAGTACTTC
CDR3aa: CASSNQDGWGPQETQYF

v_gene: TRBV10-3
abundance: few
len: 18
d_gene: TRBD2
j_gene: TRBJ2-7
CDR3nt: TGTGCCATCAGGCCCGGCAGGGGGACTAGCGGGGGGGCTCACGAGCAGTACTTC
CDR3aa: CAIRPGRGTSGGAHEQYF

v_gene: TRBV7-8
abundance: many
len: 13
d_gene: .
j_gene: TRBJ2-2
CDR3nt: TGTGCCAGCAGCCCCCGGAACACCGGGGAGCTGTTTTTT
CDR3aa: CASSPRNTGELFF

v_gene: TRBV29-1
abundance: few
len: 11
d_gene: .
j_gene: TRBJ2-7
CDR3nt: TGCAGCGTTGACGGTGGACGCGAGCAGTACTTC
CDR3aa: CSVDGGREQYF

v_gene: TRBV5-6
abundance: .
len: 15
d_gene: .
j_gene: TRBJ2-1
CDR3nt: TGTGCCAGCAGCCGCCTTGGGGGACCCTACAATGAGCAGTTCTTC
CDR3aa: CASSRLGGPYNEQFF

v_gene: TRBV12-3/TRBV12-4
abundance: .
len: 11
d_gene: .
j_gene: TRBJ2-7
CDR3nt: TGTGCCAGCGGCGGGGCTAACGAGCAGTACTTC
CDR3aa: CASGGANEQYF

v_gene: TRBV28
abundance: .
len: 13
d_gene: .
j_gene: TRBJ2-5
CDR3nt: TGTGCCAGCAGTTGGTTGGGCCAGGAGACCCAGTACTTC
CDR3aa: CASSWLGQETQYF

v_gene: TRBV7-2
abundance: .
len: 16
d_gene: TRBD2
j_gene: TRBJ2-1
CDR3nt: TGTGCCGGCAGCCGAGAGCGGGAGCGGGGGTACAATGAGCAGTTCTTC
CDR3aa: CAGSRERERGYNEQFF

v_gene: TRBV4-1
abundance: .
len: 12
d_gene: .
j_gene: TRBJ1-5
CDR3nt: TGCGCCAGCAGCCAAGGATCGCAGCCCCAGCATTTT
CDR3aa: CASSQGSQPQHF

v_gene: TRBV3-1
abundance: few
len: 16
d_gene: TRBD1
j_gene: TRBJ1-4
CDR3nt: TGTGCCAGCAGCCAAGATAGCAGGGGGCAAGAAGAAAAACTGTTTTTT
CDR3aa: CASSQDSRGQEEKLFF

v_gene: TRBV4-3
abundance: .
len: 18
d_gene: TRBD2
j_gene: TRBJ2-1
CDR3nt: TGCGCCAGCAGCCCAAGGGGAGGGAGCGGTTCAATATACAATGAGCAGTTCTTC
CDR3aa: CASSPRGGSGSIYNEQFF

v_gene: TRBV7-7
abundance: .
len: 15
d_gene: .
j_gene: TRBJ2-5
CDR3nt: TGTGCTAGCAGCCTATTAAGCGGACACCAAGAGACCCAGTACTTC
CDR3aa: CASSLLSGHQETQYF

v_gene: TRBV7-3
abundance: .
len: 14
d_gene: .
j_gene: TRBJ2-3
CDR3nt: TGTGCCAGCAGCTTGCAAGGAGATAGGGATACGCAGTATTTT
CDR3aa: CASSLQGDRDTQYF

v_gene: TRBV6-2/TRBV6-3
abundance: .
len: 12
d_gene: .
j_gene: TRBJ2-1
CDR3nt: TGTGCCAGCAGCCCTATCCCGGGGGAGCAGTTCTTC
CDR3aa: CASSPIPGEQFF

v_gene: TRBV7-8
abundance: .
len: 12
d_gene: .
j_gene: TRBJ2-7
CDR3nt: TGTGCCAGCAGCCCCCGAAGCCTGGAGCAGTACTTC
CDR3aa: CASSPRSLEQYF

v_gene: TRBV20-1
abundance: .
len: 16
d_gene: .
j_gene: TRBJ2-3
CDR3nt: TGCAGTGCTAGAGATGTCCGGGACGGGATCACAGATACGCAGTATTTT
CDR3aa: CSARDVRDGITDTQYF

v_gene: TRBV20-1
abundance: few
len: 15
d_gene: .
j_gene: TRBJ2-3
CDR3nt: TGCAGTGCTAGAGGACTGGCGGCTAGCACAGATACGCAGTATTTT
CDR3aa: CSARGLAASTDTQYF

v_gene: TRBV7-2
abundance: few
len: 15
d_gene: TRBD1
j_gene: TRBJ2-1
CDR3nt: TGTGCCAGCAGCTTACCCAGGGGGCGGTACAATGAGCAGTTCTTC
CDR3aa: CASSLPRGRYNEQFF

v_gene: TRBV29-1
abundance: few
len: 11
d_gene: TRBD1
j_gene: TRBJ1-1
CDR3nt: TGCAGCGGACAGGGGTACACTGAAGCTTTCTTT
CDR3aa: CSGQGYTEAFF

v_gene: TRBV12-3/TRBV12-4
abundance: .
len: 14
d_gene: .
j_gene: TRBJ1-2
CDR3nt: TGTGCCAGCACCCTAGCCGGCCCCGAGGGCGGCTACACCTTC
CDR3aa: CASTLAGPEGGYTF

v_gene: TRBV6-4
abundance: .
len: 16
d_gene: .
j_gene: TRBJ2-6
CDR3nt: TGTGCCAGCAGTCCCCAGGGCATCTCTGGGGCCAACGTCCTGACTTTC
CDR3aa: CASSPQGISGANVLTF

v_gene: TRBV19
abundance: .
len: 13
d_gene: .
j_gene: TRBJ2-7
CDR3nt: TGTGCCAGTTCGGCCTCTCTCGTCTACGAGCAGTACTTC
CDR3aa: CASSASLVYEQYF

v_gene: TRBV7-2
abundance: .
len: 17
d_gene: TRBD1
j_gene: TRBJ1-3
CDR3nt: TGTGCCAGCAGCGGAGGACAGGGGCCGAGCTCTGGAAACACCATATATTTT
CDR3aa: CASSGGQGPSSGNTIYF

v_gene: TRBV5-1
abundance: .
len: 14
d_gene: .
j_gene: TRBJ2-7
CDR3nt: TGCGCCAGCAGCTTAGAGGGCATGACCTACGAGCAGTACTTC
CDR3aa: CASSLEGMTYEQYF

v_gene: TRBV4-3
abundance: .
len: 18
d_gene: TRBD1
j_gene: TRBJ1-4
CDR3nt: TGCGCCAGCAGCCAAGACCGGAGGACAGGCGGTACTAATGAAAAACTGTTTTTT
CDR3aa: CASSQDRRTGGTNEKLFF

v_gene: TRBV27
abundance: .
len: 13
d_gene: .
j_gene: TRBJ1-2
CDR3nt: TGTGCCAGCAGTTTGGCACATAACTATGGCTACACCTTC
CDR3aa: CASSLAHNYGYTF

v_gene: TRBV7-9
abundance: .
len: 14
d_gene: .
j_gene: TRBJ2-1
CDR3nt: TGTGCCAGCACCCTGGACTCCAACGCGTTGGAGCAGTTCTTC
CDR3aa: CASTLDSNALEQFF

v_gene: TRBV6-1
abundance: .
len: 15
d_gene: .
j_gene: TRBJ2-2
CDR3nt: TGTGCCAGCTTAACCGTTCCAGGGGGGACCGGGGAGCTGTTTTTT
CDR3aa: CASLTVPGGTGELFF

v_gene: TRBV29-1
abundance: .
len: 13
d_gene: .
j_gene: TRBJ2-4
CDR3nt: TGCAGCGTTGAACAGGGAGCCAAAAACATTCAGTACTTC
CDR3aa: CSVEQGAKNIQYF

v_gene: TRBV7-9
abundance: .
len: 14
d_gene: TRBD1
j_gene: TRBJ2-3
CDR3nt: TGTGCCTGCAGCTTTGGACAGGGTGTGGATACGCAGTATTTT
CDR3aa: CACSFGQGVDTQYF

v_gene: TRBV7-9
abundance: .
len: 14
d_gene: .
j_gene: TRBJ1-3
CDR3nt: TGTGCCAGCAGCTTAGATGCGTCCGAGGACACCATATATTTT
CDR3aa: CASSLDASEDTIYF

v_gene: TRBV6-4
abundance: few
len: 15
d_gene: .
j_gene: TRBJ1-2
CDR3nt: TGTGCCAGCAGTGTTAACAGCCTGAATAACTATGACTACACCTTC
CDR3aa: CASSVNSLNNYDYTF

v_gene: TRBV4-1
abundance: .
len: 15
d_gene: TRBD1
j_gene: TRBJ2-7
CDR3nt: TGCGCCAGCAGCCATGGGACAGGGGGTTCCTACGAGCAGTACTTC
CDR3aa: CASSHGTGGSYEQYF